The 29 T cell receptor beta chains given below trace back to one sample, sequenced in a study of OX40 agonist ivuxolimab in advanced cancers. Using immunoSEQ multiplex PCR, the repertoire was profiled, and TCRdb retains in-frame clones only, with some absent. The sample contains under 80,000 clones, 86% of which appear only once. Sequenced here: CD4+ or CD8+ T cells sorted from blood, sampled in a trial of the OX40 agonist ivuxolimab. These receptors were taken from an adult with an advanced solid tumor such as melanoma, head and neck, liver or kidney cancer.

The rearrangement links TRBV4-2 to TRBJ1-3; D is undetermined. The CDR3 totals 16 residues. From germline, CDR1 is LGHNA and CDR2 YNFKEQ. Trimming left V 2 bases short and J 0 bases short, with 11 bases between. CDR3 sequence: CASSQRGGRSGNTIYF. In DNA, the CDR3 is TGTGCCAGCAGCCAACGCGGCGGCCGCTCTGGAAACACCATATATTTT.

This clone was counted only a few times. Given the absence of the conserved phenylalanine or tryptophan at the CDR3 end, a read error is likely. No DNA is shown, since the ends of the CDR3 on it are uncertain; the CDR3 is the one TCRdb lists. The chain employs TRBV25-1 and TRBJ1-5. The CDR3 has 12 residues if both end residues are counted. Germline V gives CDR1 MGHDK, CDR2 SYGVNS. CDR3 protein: CASSEYPLRYGN.

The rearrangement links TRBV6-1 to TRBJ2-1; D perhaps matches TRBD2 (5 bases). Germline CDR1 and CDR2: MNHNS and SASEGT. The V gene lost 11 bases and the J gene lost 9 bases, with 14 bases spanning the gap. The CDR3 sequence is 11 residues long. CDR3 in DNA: TGTGCCTCCTTTTTACGGGGTGAGCAGTTCTTC. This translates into CASFLRGEQFF.

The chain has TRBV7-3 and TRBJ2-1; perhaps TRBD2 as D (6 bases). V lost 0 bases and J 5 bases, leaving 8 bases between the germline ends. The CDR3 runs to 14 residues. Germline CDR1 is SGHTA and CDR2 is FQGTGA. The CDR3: CASSLTGGNNEQFF. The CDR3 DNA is TGTGCCAGCAGCTTAACTGGCGGGAACAATGAGCAGTTCTTC.

The CDR3 sequence is CASSLRGQGRSGYEQYF. The DNA of the CDR3 is TGCGCCAGCAGCTTGAGGGGACAGGGAAGGTCAGGCTACGAGCAGTACTTC. The chain recombines TRBV5-1 with TRBJ2-7; the match to TRBD1 covers 9 bases. V dropped 1 base and J dropped 3; count of bases not matched to a gene: 11. The germline V gene has CDR1 SGHRS and CDR2 YFSETQ. The CDR3 totals 17 residues.

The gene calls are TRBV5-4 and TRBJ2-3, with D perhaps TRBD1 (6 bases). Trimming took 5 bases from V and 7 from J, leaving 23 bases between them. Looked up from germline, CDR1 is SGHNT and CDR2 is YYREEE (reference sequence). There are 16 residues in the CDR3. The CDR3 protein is CASSSPGQKRAYTQYF. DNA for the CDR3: TGTGCCAGCAGTTCACCTGGACAGAAGAGGGCCTATACGCAGTATTTT.

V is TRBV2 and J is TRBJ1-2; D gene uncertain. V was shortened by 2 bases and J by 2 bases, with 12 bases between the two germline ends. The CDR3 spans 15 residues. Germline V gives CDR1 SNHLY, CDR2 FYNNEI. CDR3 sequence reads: CASSELSAANYGYTF. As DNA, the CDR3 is TGTGCCAGCAGTGAACTCAGTGCGGCAAACTATGGCTACACCTTC.

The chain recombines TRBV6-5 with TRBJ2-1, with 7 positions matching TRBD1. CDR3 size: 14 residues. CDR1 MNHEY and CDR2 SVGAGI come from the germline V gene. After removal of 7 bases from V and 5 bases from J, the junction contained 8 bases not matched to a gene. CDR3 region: CASTKTRGHNEQFF. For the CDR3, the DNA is TGTGCCAGCACTAAGACAAGGGGGCACAATGAGCAGTTCTTC.

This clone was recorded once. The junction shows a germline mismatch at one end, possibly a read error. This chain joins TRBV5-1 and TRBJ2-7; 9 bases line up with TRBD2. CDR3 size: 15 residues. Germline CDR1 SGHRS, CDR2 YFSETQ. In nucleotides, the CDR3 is TGCGCCAGCAGCCCGAGGGGGGTCCTTAGCGGGAGTATTACCTTC. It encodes CASSPRGVLSGSITF. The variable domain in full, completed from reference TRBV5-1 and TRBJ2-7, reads KAGVTQTPRYLIKTRGQQVTLSCSPISGHRSVSWYQQTPGQGLQFLFEYFSETQRNKGNFPGRFSGRQFSNSRSEMNVSTLELGDSALYLCASSPRGVLSGSITFGPGTRLTVT.

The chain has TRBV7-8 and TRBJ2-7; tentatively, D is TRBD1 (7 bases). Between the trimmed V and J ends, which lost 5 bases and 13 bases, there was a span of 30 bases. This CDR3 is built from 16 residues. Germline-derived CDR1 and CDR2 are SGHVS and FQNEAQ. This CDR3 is CASSHSGQFGRDSHYF. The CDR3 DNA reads TGTGCCAGCAGCCACAGTGGGCAGTTCGGGCGGGACAGTCATTACTTC.

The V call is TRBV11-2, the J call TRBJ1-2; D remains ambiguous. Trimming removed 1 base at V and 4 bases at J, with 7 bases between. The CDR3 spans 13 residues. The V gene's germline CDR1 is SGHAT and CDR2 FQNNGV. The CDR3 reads CASSLAEVYGYTF. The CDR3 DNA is TGTGCCAGCAGCTTAGCCGAAGTCTATGGCTACACCTTC.

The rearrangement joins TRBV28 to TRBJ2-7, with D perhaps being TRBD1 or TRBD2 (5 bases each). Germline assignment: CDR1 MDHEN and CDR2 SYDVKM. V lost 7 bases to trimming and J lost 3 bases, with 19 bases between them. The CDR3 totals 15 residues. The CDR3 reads CASTIPGAGSYEQYF. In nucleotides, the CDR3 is TGTGCCAGCACCATACCCGGGGCAGGGAGCTACGAGCAGTACTTC.

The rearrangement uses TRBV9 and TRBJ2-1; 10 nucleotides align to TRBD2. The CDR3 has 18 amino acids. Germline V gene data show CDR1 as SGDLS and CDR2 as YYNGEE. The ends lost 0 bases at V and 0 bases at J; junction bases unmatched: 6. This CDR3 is CASSVGSGRGNSYNEQFF. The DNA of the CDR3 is TGTGCCAGCAGCGTAGGGAGCGGGAGGGGGAACTCCTACAATGAGCAGTTCTTC.

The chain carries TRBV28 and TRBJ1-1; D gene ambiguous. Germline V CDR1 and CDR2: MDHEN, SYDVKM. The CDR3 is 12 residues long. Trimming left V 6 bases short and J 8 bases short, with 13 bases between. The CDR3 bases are TGTGCCAGCAGCACTTTAAGTCGGGAAGCTTTCTTT. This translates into CASSTLSREAFF. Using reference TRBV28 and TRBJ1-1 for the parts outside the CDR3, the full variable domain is DVKVTQSSRYLVKRTGEKVFLECVQDMDHENMFWYRQDPGLGLRLIYFSYDVKMKEKGDIPEGYSVSREKKERFSLILESASTNQTSMYLCASSTLSREAFFGQGTRLTVV.

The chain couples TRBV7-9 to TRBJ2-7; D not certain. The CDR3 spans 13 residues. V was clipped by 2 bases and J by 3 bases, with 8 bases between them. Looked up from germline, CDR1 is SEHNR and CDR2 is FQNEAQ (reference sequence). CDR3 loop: CASSLNNGYEQYF. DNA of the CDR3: TGTGCCAGCAGCTTAAACAACGGCTACGAGCAGTACTTC.

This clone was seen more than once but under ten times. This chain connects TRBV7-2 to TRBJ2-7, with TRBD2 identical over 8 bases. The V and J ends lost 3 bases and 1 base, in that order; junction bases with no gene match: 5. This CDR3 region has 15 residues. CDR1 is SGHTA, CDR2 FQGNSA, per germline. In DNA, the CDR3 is TGTGCCAGCAGCTTTCTGCGGGGGGCGTCCTACGAGCAGTACTTC. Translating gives CASSFLRGASYEQYF. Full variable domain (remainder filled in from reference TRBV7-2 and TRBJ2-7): GAGVSQSPSNKVTEKGKDVELRCDPISGHTALYWYRQSLGQGLEFLIYFQGNSAPDKSGLPSDRFSAERTGGSVSTLTIQRTQQEDSAVYLCASSFLRGASYEQYFGPGTRLTVT.

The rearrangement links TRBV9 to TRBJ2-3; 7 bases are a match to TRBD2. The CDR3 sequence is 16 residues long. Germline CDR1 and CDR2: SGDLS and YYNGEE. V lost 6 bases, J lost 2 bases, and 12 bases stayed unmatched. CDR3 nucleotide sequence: TGTGCCAGCACCCCTCGGGGGGATCCATTCACAGATACGCAGTATTTT. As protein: CASTPRGDPFTDTQYF.

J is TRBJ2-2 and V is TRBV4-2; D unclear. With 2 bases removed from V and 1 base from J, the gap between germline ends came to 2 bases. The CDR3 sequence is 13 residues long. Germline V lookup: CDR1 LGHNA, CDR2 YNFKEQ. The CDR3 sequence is CASSQRNTGELFF. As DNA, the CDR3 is TGTGCCAGCAGCCAACGGAACACCGGGGAGCTGTTTTTT.

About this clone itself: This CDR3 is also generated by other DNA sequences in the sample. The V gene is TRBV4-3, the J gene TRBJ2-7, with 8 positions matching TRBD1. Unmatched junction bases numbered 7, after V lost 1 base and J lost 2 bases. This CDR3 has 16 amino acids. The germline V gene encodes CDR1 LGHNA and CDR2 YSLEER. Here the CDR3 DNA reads TGCGCCAGCAGCCAAGCCCCGGGACAGGCAACCTACGAGCAGTACTTC. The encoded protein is CASSQAPGQATYEQYF.

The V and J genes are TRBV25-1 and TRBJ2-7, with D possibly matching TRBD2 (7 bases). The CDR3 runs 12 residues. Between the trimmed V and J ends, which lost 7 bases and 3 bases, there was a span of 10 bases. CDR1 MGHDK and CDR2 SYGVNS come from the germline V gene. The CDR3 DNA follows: TGTGCCAGCAAGGGGGGGCTCTACGAGCAGTACTTC. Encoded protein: CASKGGLYEQYF.

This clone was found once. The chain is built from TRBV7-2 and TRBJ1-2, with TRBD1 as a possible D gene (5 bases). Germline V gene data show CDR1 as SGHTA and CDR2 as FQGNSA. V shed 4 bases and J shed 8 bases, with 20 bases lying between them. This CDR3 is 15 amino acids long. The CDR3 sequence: CASSSVGVGGGGYTF. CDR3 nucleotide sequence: TGTGCCAGCAGCTCCGTGGGGGTGGGTGGTGGAGGCTACACCTTC.

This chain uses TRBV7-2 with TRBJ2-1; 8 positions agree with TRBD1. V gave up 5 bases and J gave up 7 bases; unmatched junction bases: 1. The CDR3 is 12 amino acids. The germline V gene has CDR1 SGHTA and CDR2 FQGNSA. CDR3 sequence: CASSRQGNEQFF. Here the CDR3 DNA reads TGTGCCAGCAGCCGACAGGGGAATGAGCAGTTCTTC.

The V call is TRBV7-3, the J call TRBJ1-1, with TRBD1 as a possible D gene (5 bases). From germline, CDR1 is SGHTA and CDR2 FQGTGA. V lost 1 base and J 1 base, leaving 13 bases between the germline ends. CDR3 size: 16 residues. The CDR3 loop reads CASSLMGGLENTEAFF. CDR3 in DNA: TGTGCCAGCAGCTTAATGGGGGGACTGGAGAACACTGAAGCTTTCTTT.

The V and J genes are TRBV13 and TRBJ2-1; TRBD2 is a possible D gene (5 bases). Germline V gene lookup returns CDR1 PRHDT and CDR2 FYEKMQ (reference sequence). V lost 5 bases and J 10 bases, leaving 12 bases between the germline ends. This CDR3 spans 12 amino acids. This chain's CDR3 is CASSRGKNEQFF. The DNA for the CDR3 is TGTGCCAGCAGCAGAGGGAAGAACGAGCAGTTCTTC.

The CDR3 spells CASSATGDRYQPQHF. The DNA of the CDR3 is TGTGCCAGCAGCGCGACAGGGGACCGATATCAGCCCCAGCATTTT. V is TRBV9 and J is TRBJ1-5; the match to TRBD1 covers 8 bases. This CDR3 is built from 15 residues. From germline, CDR1 is SGDLS and CDR2 YYNGEE. Germline trimming cut 3 bases from V and 5 bases from J; bases unmatched to any gene: 7.

CDR3 in amino acids: CASRSPGPQREQYF. The DNA of the CDR3 is TGTGCCAGCAGATCCCCCGGGCCGCAACGGGAGCAGTACTTC. V gene TRBV27 combines with J gene TRBJ2-7; no firm D call. CDR1 and CDR2 (germline): MNHEY, SMNVEV (reference sequence). CDR3 size: 14 residues. V dropped 6 bases and J dropped 7 bases, with 19 bases sitting between them.

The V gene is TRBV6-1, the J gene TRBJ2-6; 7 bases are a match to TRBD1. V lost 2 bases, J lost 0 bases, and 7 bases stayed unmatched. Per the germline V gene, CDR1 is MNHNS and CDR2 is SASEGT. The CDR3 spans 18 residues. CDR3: CASSEPGQTYSGANVLTF. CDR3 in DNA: TGTGCCAGCAGTGAACCGGGACAGACCTACTCTGGGGCCAACGTCCTGACTTTC.

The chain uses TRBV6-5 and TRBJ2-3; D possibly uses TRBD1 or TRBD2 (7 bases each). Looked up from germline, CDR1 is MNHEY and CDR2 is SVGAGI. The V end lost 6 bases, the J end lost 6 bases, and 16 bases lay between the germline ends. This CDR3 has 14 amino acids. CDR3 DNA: TGTGCCAGCAGCCAGCCAGGGGGAGGGGATACGCAGTATTTT. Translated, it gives CASSQPGGGDTQYF.

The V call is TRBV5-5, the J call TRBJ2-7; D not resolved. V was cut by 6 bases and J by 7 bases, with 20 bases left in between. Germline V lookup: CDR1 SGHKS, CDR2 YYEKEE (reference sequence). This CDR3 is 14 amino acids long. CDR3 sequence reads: CASTPQVGNREQYF. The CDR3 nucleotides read TGTGCCAGCACCCCCCAGGTAGGCAATCGGGAGCAGTACTTC.